This T cell receptor (gamma chain) is from a study of gamma-delta T cells after stem cell transplantation. In its sample, this clone is medium-sized (0.01 to 0.1%). TCRdb re-called clones from the RT-PCR reads using CATT. The profile shows 1,500 to 2,000 gamma-chain clones, roughly 3% of them singletons. Germline trimming cut 8 bases from V and 3 bases from J; bases unmatched to any gene: 10. The CDR3 runs 13 residues. The germline CDR1 and CDR2 sequences are EGSTGY and YDSYTSSV. Specimen: gamma-delta T cells. This clonotype was sampled from a human donor. It is not recorded whose cells these are; they may come from a transplant donor. The chain uses TRGV4 and TRGJ1 or TRGJ2. The CDR3 DNA reads TGTGCCACCTCGGGGGGATTTTATTATAAGAAACTCTTT. Protein product: CATSGGFYYKKLF.